This paragraph covers one T cell receptor (beta chain) sequence. The junction shows a germline mismatch at one end, possibly a read error. Germline lookup yields CDR1 SGHTA and CDR2 FQGNSA. CDR3 length equals 15 residues. The data were taken from a study of T cells in Graves' hyperthyroidism and ophthalmopathy. Study information: Sampling of peripheral blood happened at initial diagnosis, prior to any treatment.

RNA transcripts gave rise to amplified TCR beta CDR3 regions. A set of HTBI primers served as the primers for a first-round RT-PCR of the TCR CDR3. TCRdb re-called the multiplex PCR reads with MiXCR, one entry per CDR3 protein. Here the sample spans roughly 800,000 distinct CDR3 sequences, over 35% being singletons. For Graves' hyperthyroidism to be stable, ophthalmopathy could not progress within 18 months. The PBMCs studied were ones that came from about 10 ml fresh peripheral blood. Source material: blood. The rearrangement links TRBV7-2 to TRBJ1-4, with D unclear. The clonotype was recovered from a young man with Graves' hyperthyroidism. The CDR3 DNA follows: TGCGCCAGCAGCCAAGTGGAGGGAGGGAGGGAAAAACTGTTTTTT. As protein: CASSQVEGGREKLFF.